The sequence of this T cell receptor beta chain was determined in a study of T cells in Graves' hyperthyroidism and ophthalmopathy. Study conclusions and caveats: Most thyroid clonotypes expanded above 0.001 appeared in blood too.

Amplified TCR beta CDR3 regions derived from RNA transcripts. In the first-round RT-PCR of the TCR CDR3, the HTBI primer set was used. TCRdb itself ran the multiplex PCR reads through MiXCR, one entry per CDR3 protein. The data show 660,000 or so distinct CDR3 sequences, 45% seen once. A word on this clonotype: The antigen is unknown.

The CDR3 totals 14 residues. CDR1 and CDR2 from the germline V gene are SQVTM and ANQGSEA. V lost 5 bases and J lost 6; bases outside the gene matches: 9. J is TRBJ2-2 and V is TRBV29-1, with TRBD1 matching over 7 bases. What was sequenced was peripheral blood or thyroid tissue (not recorded which). The clonotype originates from an adult man with Graves' disease, either hyperthyroidism or ophthalmopathy (not recorded which). The chain's CDR3 is CSVNRGVVAGELFF. The DNA of the CDR3 is TGCAGCGTTAACAGGGGTGTCGTCGCCGGGGAGCTGTTTTTT.